This T cell receptor (beta chain) is from a study of T cells after yellow fever vaccination. This clonotype was seen a few times. The antigen remains undetermined. Study conclusions and caveats: Most primary-vaccination clones reappeared after the booster (about 97% CD4, around 88% CD8). Shared CD4/CD8 clonotypes were a small share, likely from convergent recombination.

The CDR3 is 17 amino acids. V shed 4 bases and J shed 2 bases, with 18 bases lying between them. Germline CDR1 and CDR2: MGHRA and YSYEKL. TCR cDNA, made by 5'RACE template switching, carried an added universal primer site and UMIs. TCRdb analysed the 5' RACE reads with MiXCR anew, one entry per CDR3 protein. The sample includes approximately 510,000 distinct CDR3 sequences, about a fifth of them seen just once. This chain links TRBV4-1 with TRBJ2-4; D call uncertain. Sequenced material: PBMCs, taken less than 25 days after the first yellow fever vaccination. The receptor was isolated from a man aged 18 to 29 who received the YFV17D yellow fever vaccine. The DNA for the CDR3 is TGCGCCAGCAGCCCCCCTTTCCAGGATCGAACCAAAAACATTCAGTACTTC. This sequence encodes CASSPPFQDRTKNIQYF.